This passage covers 13 T cell receptor beta chains from one sample sequenced in a study of blood T cell repertoires in COVID-19. The method was immunoSEQ multiplex PCR; TCRdb's version includes in-frame clones alone and lacks a portion of them. The sample has 60,000 or so clones, approximately 80% seen once. Material for sequencing was peripheral blood. The source is an elderly man with acute or convalescent COVID-19.

This chain uses TRBV11-2 with TRBJ1-1, with TRBD1 matching 9 bases. The germline V gene has CDR1 SGHAT and CDR2 FQNNGV. After removal of 5 bases from V and 3 bases from J, the junction contained 10 bases not matched to a gene. CDR3 length: 16 amino acids. This CDR3 is CASSTGQGWDDTEAFF. Written as DNA, the CDR3 is TGTGCCAGCAGCACAGGACAGGGGTGGGATGACACTGAAGCTTTCTTT.

This clone was seen a single time. The rearrangement links TRBV14 to TRBJ2-4; a possible D gene is TRBD1 (6 bases). The V end lost 5 bases, the J end lost 1 base, and 24 bases lay between the germline ends. Looked up from germline, CDR1 is SGHDN and CDR2 is FVKESK. CDR3 length equals 19 residues. In DNA form, the CDR3 reads TGTGCCAGCAGCTTAAGCCCACCCGAGGACAGTTCTGCCAAAAACATTCAGTACTTC. Translating it yields CASSLSPPEDSSAKNIQYF.

The rearrangement uses TRBV7-2 and TRBJ2-5; TRBD2 matches 9 bases. Germline values: CDR1 SGHTA, CDR2 FQGNSA. Trimming took 5 bases from V and 5 from J; bases not matched to a gene: 15. This CDR3 contains 17 residues. The CDR3 DNA is TGTGCCAGCAGCCAATCTAGCGGGGTATACCAGGGGGAGACCCAGTACTTC. It is translated as CASSQSSGVYQGETQYF.

The V gene is TRBV7-8, the J gene TRBJ1-1, with 8 bases that match TRBD1. The junction had 8 bases not matched to a gene; V was cut back by 3 bases and J by 11 bases. CDR1 is SGHVS and CDR2 is FQNEAQ in the germline V gene. This CDR3 spans 13 amino acids. The CDR3 here is CASSFRQGSVAFF. In DNA, the CDR3 is TGTGCCAGCAGCTTTAGACAGGGGAGTGTCGCTTTCTTT.

The rearrangement links TRBV24-1 to TRBJ2-3; possible D gene TRBD2, 6 bases. Germline CDR1 and CDR2: KGHDR and SFDVKD. CDR3 size: 14 residues. The ends were cut back, 2 bases at V and 7 bases at J, with 12 bases in the middle. The CDR3 nucleotides read TGTGCCACCAGTGATTCCGGCGGGGCCCATACGCAGTATTTT. Amino acids: CATSDSGGAHTQYF.

The V and J genes are TRBV12-3 or TRBV12-4 and TRBJ1-1; no clear D gene. The CDR3 is made up of 12 amino acids. Trimming stripped 8 bases from V and 1 base from J, with 8 bases between. Written as DNA, the CDR3 is TGTGCCAGCCAGTCGGGGAACACTGAAGCTTTCTTT. It encodes CASQSGNTEAFF.

This clone was recorded only once. The gene calls are TRBV19 and TRBJ2-3; 10 positions match TRBD2. The V segment lost 1 base and the J segment 2 bases; nucleotides outside the gene matches: 6. The CDR3 sequence is 17 residues long. Germline CDR1 LNHDA, CDR2 SQIVND (reference sequence). DNA of the CDR3: TGTGCCAGTAGTATAGCTGAACTAGCGGGATACACAGATACGCAGTATTTT. Its protein product is CASSIAELAGYTDTQYF.

The chain joins TRBV12-3 or TRBV12-4 to TRBJ1-2; D is perhaps TRBD1 (5 bases). The CDR3 spans 13 residues. Trimming removed 1 base at V and 4 bases at J, with 7 bases between. Here the CDR3 reads CASSLEGIYGYTF. CDR3 bases: TGTGCCAGCAGTTTAGAGGGGATCTATGGCTACACCTTC.

The J gene is TRBJ2-3, the V gene TRBV5-1; D not resolved. Trimming removed 1 base from V and 4 bases from J, with 4 bases in between. The CDR3 runs 12 residues. Germline V CDR1 and CDR2: SGHRS, YFSETQ. CDR3 in DNA: TGCGCCAGCAGCTTGCATGCAGATACGCAGTATTTT. Translated, it gives CASSLHADTQYF.

The gene calls are TRBV28 and TRBJ1-1; D may be TRBD1 (5 bases). CDR1 and CDR2 (germline): MDHEN, SYDVKM. The CDR3 loop spans 13 amino acids. V lost 5 bases and J 0 bases, leaving 7 bases between the germline ends. CDR3 nucleotide sequence: TGTGCCAGCAGTAGGGGTTTGAACACTGAAGCTTTCTTT. As protein: CASSRGLNTEAFF.

The chain recombines TRBV29-1 with TRBJ1-1, with D uncertain. Between the trimmed V and J ends, which lost 5 bases and 1 base, there was a span of 5 bases. CDR1 and CDR2 (germline): SQVTM, ANQGSEA. CDR3 length: 11 residues. The CDR3 reads CSVLRNTEAFF. CDR3 nucleotides: TGCAGCGTTCTTCGGAACACTGAAGCTTTCTTT. Based on the CDR3 plus reference TRBV29-1 and TRBJ1-1, the full variable domain is SAVISQKPSRDICQRGTSLTIQCQVDSQVTMMFWYRQQPGQSLTLIATANQGSEATYESGFVIDKFPISRPNLTFSTLTVSNMSPEDSSIYLCSVLRNTEAFFGQGTRLTVV.

The chain uses TRBV18 and TRBJ2-1, with no clear D. V was cut by 3 bases and J by 2 bases, with 5 bases left in between. There are 13 residues in the CDR3. Germline-derived CDR1 and CDR2 are KGHSH and LQKENI. Here the CDR3 reads CASSPQTYNEQFF. DNA of the CDR3: TGTGCCAGCTCACCCCAGACCTACAATGAGCAGTTCTTC.

This chain uses TRBV7-9 with TRBJ2-3, with D possibly TRBD1 on 6 matching bases. The CDR3 runs to 18 residues. From germline, CDR1 is SEHNR and CDR2 FQNEAQ (reference sequence). The ends were cut back, 6 bases at V and 2 bases at J, with 24 bases in the middle. CDR3 sequence reads: CASRGGHQIILNTDTQYF. The DNA for the CDR3 is TGTGCCAGCAGAGGGGGACACCAAATCATTTTAAACACAGATACGCAGTATTTT.